The text below deals with one T cell receptor beta chain. Antigen unknown. The CDR3 sequence is 16 residues long. Trimming cost V 6 bases and J 3 bases, with 18 bases left between them. Germline loops: CDR1 SGHTA, CDR2 FQGNSA. The data were taken from a study of cytomegalovirus exposure and HLA in healthy donors. Study observations and caveats: In a later analysis, across HLA loci, associated TCR counts were highest for DRB1, lowest for HLA-C. For TCR beta chains, V- and J-gene trimming was later linked to a missense DCLRE1C variant. Earlier analysis yielded a pattern in which most TCR beta V segments were productive about 90% or about 30% of the time.

The PCR employed 60 Vbeta primers together with 13 Jbeta primers. Sequencing was performed with immunoSEQ multiplex PCR; in TCRdb, only in-frame clones are kept and a portion is missing. The sample has roughly 200,000 clones; less than 90% are singletons. The chain joins TRBV7-2 to TRBJ2-1, with unresolved D. Source material: PBMCs. The TCR was taken from a woman in her 30s in good health and CMV-seronegative. CDR3 DNA: TGTGCCAGCAGAAGCCCGGCTAGTAGAGGCTACAATGAGCAGTTCTTC. It yields the protein CASRSPASRGYNEQFF.